Described below is a single T cell receptor beta chain sequence and its context. Germline-derived CDR1 and CDR2 are SGHDT and YYEEEE. The CDR3 covers 15 residues. Trimming cost V 0 bases and J 7 bases; bases outside gene matches: 9. The data derive from a study of blood T cell repertoires in COVID-19. Study information: Samples came from the United States, Italy and Spain, spanning acute and convalescent COVID-19.

Repertoires were generated with immunoSEQ multiplex PCR, while TCRdb's copy carries only in-frame clones and drops some. In the table there are 25,000 to 40,000 clones, around nine tenths of which are singletons. Sequencing used peripheral blood. The TCR originated in a human donor with active COVID-19. The donor label of this sample is uncertain. The rearrangement uses TRBV5-6 and TRBJ2-7; TRBD1 aligns across 8 bases. The CDR3 coding sequence is TGTGCCAGCAGCTTGGAGGCCCAGGGGGCGGTTGAGCAGTACTTC. This codes for CASSLEAQGAVEQYF.